What follows are 17 T cell receptor beta chains derived from one specimen sequenced in a study of T cells expressing NK-cell markers (dated by TCRdb to about 2020). Libraries were made using 5' RACE. Instrument on record: Illumina HiSeq 2000. TCRdb reprocessed the reads, so every CDR3 protein sequence counts as one entry and DNA is not shown. The sample's own table lists roughly 420,000 distinct CDR3 sequences. Together, the top ten hold 7.3% of the sample. Sequenced material: blood T cells: a sorted CD56 or NKG2C T cell subset, CD4+ or CD8+ T cells, or bulk PBMC T cells (not recorded which). These receptors all come from a woman aged 18 to 75 in good health.

The V and J genes are TRBV6-2 or TRBV6-3 and TRBJ2-1; the D gene TCRdb calls, TRBD1, cannot be checked with no DNA. The CDR3 consists of 16 residues. CDR1 is MNHEY, CDR2 SVGEGT, per germline. The chain's CDR3 is CASRDGQGANYNEQFF.

The rearrangement links TRBV5-1 to TRBJ2-1. Germline CDR1 is SGHRS and CDR2 is YFSETQ. The CDR3 loop spans 14 amino acids. CDR3 region: CASSFRGLDNEQFF.

The V call is TRBV5-8, the J call TRBJ1-3; lacking DNA, the TRBD1 call made by TCRdb goes unchecked. CDR3 size: 15 residues. CDR1 SGHTS and CDR2 YDEGEE come from the germline V gene. CDR3: CASSLDWDNGNTIYF. The whole variable domain, remainder taken from reference TRBV5-8 and TRBJ1-3, is EAGVTQSPTHLIKTRGQQATLRCSPISGHTSVYWYQQALGLGLQFLLWYDEGEERNRGNFPPRFSGRQFPNYSSELNVNALELEDSALYLCASSLDWDNGNTIYFGEGSWLTVV.

The V gene is TRBV20-1, the J gene TRBJ2-7; checking the TCRdb D call of TRBD1 is not possible without DNA. This CDR3 has 13 amino acids. Germline CDR1 reads DFQATT; CDR2 reads SNEGSKA (reference sequence). CDR3 amino acids: CSAGGGYSYEQYF.

The chain joins TRBV6-5 to TRBJ2-1. Germline CDR1 and CDR2: MNHEY and SVGAGI. CDR3 length: 15 residues. The CDR3 loop reads CASSYIVSGHNEQFF.

The chain combines TRBV12-3 or TRBV12-4 with TRBJ2-1; without DNA, the TCRdb call of TRBD2 cannot be checked. This CDR3 has 15 amino acids. CDR3 in amino acids: CASSFARDFNNEQFF.

The V gene is TRBV4-1, the J gene TRBJ2-1; TCRdb's D call, TRBD1, is unchecked because there is no DNA. Germline assignment: CDR1 MGHRA and CDR2 YSYEKL. CDR3 length: 16 amino acids. This CDR3 is CASSQSGTGAYNEQFF.

CDR3 amino acids: CASSQVGYDTQYF. The rearrangement links TRBV4-3 to TRBJ2-3. Germline values: CDR1 LGHNA, CDR2 YSLEER. This CDR3 spans 13 amino acids.

This chain links TRBV5-1 with TRBJ2-1. Germline lookup yields CDR1 SGHRS and CDR2 YFSETQ. The CDR3 length is 12 residues. The CDR3 reads CASSQQHNEQFF.

The chain links TRBV6-1 to TRBJ1-2; lacking DNA, the TRBD1 call made by TCRdb goes unchecked. The CDR3 length is 13 residues. Germline V lookup: CDR1 MNHNS, CDR2 SASEGT. The chain's CDR3 is CASSQGRRYGYTF.

The chain couples TRBV20-1 to TRBJ2-5; TCRdb gives TRBD1 as the D gene, but with no DNA this cannot be confirmed. CDR3 size: 13 residues. Germline V CDR1 and CDR2: DFQATT, SNEGSKA (reference sequence). CDR3 region: CSAGNRGRETQYF.

The chain recombines TRBV29-1 with TRBJ2-5; the TCRdb call, TRBD1, lacks DNA for checking. Germline CDR1 SQVTM, CDR2 ANQGSEA. This CDR3 comprises 13 residues. The CDR3 sequence: CSADRGRQETQYF.

The rearrangement joins TRBV5-4 to TRBJ2-4. The CDR3 runs 12 residues. Germline assignment: CDR1 SGHNT and CDR2 YYREEE (reference sequence). The CDR3 sequence is CASSLAEDIQYF.

V is TRBV5-1 and J is TRBJ2-3; no DNA is available, so the TRBD1 call from TCRdb remains unchecked. The CDR3 runs 13 residues. From germline, CDR1 is SGHRS and CDR2 YFSETQ. The CDR3: CASTLSFTDTQYF. The full variable domain, with the rest looked up from reference TRBV5-1 and TRBJ2-3, is KAGVTQTPRYLIKTRGQQVTLSCSPISGHRSVSWYQQTPGQGLQFLFEYFSETQRNKGNFPGRFSGRQFSNSRSEMNVSTLELGDSALYLCASTLSFTDTQYFGPGTRLTVL.

This chain links TRBV12-3 or TRBV12-4 with TRBJ2-7; absent DNA, TCRdb's TRBD2 call cannot be checked. The CDR3 consists of 16 residues. The CDR3 sequence: CASSLGGALTTYEQYF.

CDR3 protein: CASSQDQGSFSGYTF. This chain connects TRBV3-1 to TRBJ1-2; as DNA is missing, the TRBD1 call by TCRdb cannot be tested. This CDR3 is 15 amino acids long. Per the germline V gene, CDR1 is LGHDT and CDR2 is YNNKEL (reference sequence).

The chain employs TRBV28 and TRBJ1-2; TCRdb outputs TRBD1, but without DNA this stays unchecked. The CDR3 has 14 amino acids. Germline CDR1 and CDR2: MDHEN and SYDVKM. This CDR3 reads CASSFRGDPYGYTF.